The next 28 T cell receptor beta chains were all read from a single sample in a study of blood T cell repertoires in COVID-19. Sequencing used immunoSEQ multiplex PCR; TCRdb keeps in-frame clones, though not all of them. The sample holds around 200,000 clones, roughly 90% seen once. Sequenced material: peripheral blood. Receptor source: a young man with active or convalescent COVID-19.

This clone was picked up one time. The gene calls are TRBV4-2 and TRBJ2-7; 8 bases align to TRBD2. The CDR3 is 15 residues long. Germline trimming cut 0 bases from V and 3 bases from J; bases unmatched to any gene: 4. The germline gives CDR1 LGHNA, CDR2 YNFKEQ. The CDR3 sequence is CASSQELAGGYEQYF. CDR3 sequence (DNA): TGTGCCAGCAGCCAAGAACTGGCGGGAGGCTACGAGCAGTACTTC.

CDR3 residues: CASSRHGTDTEAFF. CDR3 sequence (DNA): TGCGCCAGCAGCCGGCACGGGACAGACACTGAAGCTTTCTTT. The chain couples TRBV4-1 to TRBJ1-1; TRBD1 agrees at 7 bases. CDR1 is MGHRA and CDR2 is YSYEKL in the germline V gene. V dropped 4 bases and J dropped 3; count of bases not matched to a gene: 5. The CDR3 runs to 14 residues.

The rearrangement uses TRBV6-5 and TRBJ1-1, with D perhaps matching TRBD1 (5 bases). This CDR3 is built from 15 residues. V shed 0 bases and J shed 0 bases, with 8 bases lying between them. The germline V gene encodes CDR1 MNHEY and CDR2 SVGAGI. The CDR3 sequence: CASSYSTRVNTEAFF. DNA of the CDR3: TGTGCCAGCAGTTACTCGACCAGGGTGAACACTGAAGCTTTCTTT.

The chain combines TRBV18 with TRBJ1-2, with D perhaps TRBD1 (5 bases). CDR1 KGHSH and CDR2 LQKENI come from the germline V gene. Deletions cut 0 bases from V and 7 bases from J, with 12 bases between. CDR3 length: 14 residues. The CDR3 region is CASSPPEGVLGYTF. In DNA form, the CDR3 reads TGTGCCAGCTCACCACCGGAAGGGGTCCTTGGCTACACCTTC.

The chain carries TRBV30 and TRBJ2-5; 7 bases agree with TRBD1. The ends lost 6 bases at V and 2 bases at J; junction bases unmatched: 6. CDR3 length: 13 residues. CDR1 and CDR2 (germline): GTSNPN, SVGIG (reference sequence). The CDR3 spells CACRGRGQETQYF. For the CDR3, the DNA is TGTGCCTGCAGGGGCAGGGGGCAAGAGACCCAGTACTTC. The full variable domain, completed using reference TRBV30 and TRBJ2-5, is SQTIHQWPATLVQPVGSPLSLECTVEGTSNPNLYWYRQAAGRGLQLLFYSVGIGQISSEVPQNLSASRPQDRQFILSSKKLLLSDSGFYLCACRGRGQETQYFGPGTRLLVL.

The chain links TRBV18 to TRBJ1-6; 7 positions match TRBD1. The CDR3 spans 15 residues. Trimming at V came to 3 bases and at J to 6 bases, leaving 5 bases not matched to a gene. CDR1 is KGHSH, CDR2 LQKENI, per germline. CDR3 protein: CASSPGQQVNSPLHF. The CDR3 DNA reads TGTGCCAGCTCACCGGGACAGCAGGTTAATTCACCCCTCCACTTT.

The chain employs TRBV3-1 (or the pseudogene TRBV3-2) and TRBJ2-1; TRBD2 aligns across 10 bases. V lost 4 bases, J lost 0 bases, and 3 bases stayed unmatched. In germline, CDR1 is LGHDT, CDR2 YNNKEL (reference sequence). The CDR3 covers 16 residues. The CDR3 is CASSRLAGASYNEQFF. The CDR3 nucleotides are TGTGCCAGCAGCCGCCTAGCGGGAGCCTCCTACAATGAGCAGTTCTTC.

This chain links TRBV6-2 or TRBV6-3 with TRBJ2-1, with D maybe TRBD2 (5 bases). V was cut by 5 bases and J by 7 bases, with 15 bases left in between. Germline CDR1 MNHEY, CDR2 SVGEGT. This CDR3 spans 14 amino acids. CDR3 amino acids: CASSHGRARNEQFF. The CDR3 DNA sequence: TGTGCCAGCAGTCATGGGCGGGCTCGGAATGAGCAGTTCTTC.

This chain uses TRBV9 with TRBJ1-5; D might be TRBD1 (6 bases). V was pared by 3 bases and J by 1 base, with 8 bases between. CDR3 length: 14 amino acids. The germline V gene has CDR1 SGDLS and CDR2 YYNGEE. CDR3 bases: TGTGCCAGCAGCGCAGGACAGAGCAATCAGCCCCAGCATTTT. As protein: CASSAGQSNQPQHF. The full variable domain, with the rest looked up from reference TRBV9 and TRBJ1-5, is DSGVTQTPKHLITATGQRVTLRCSPRSGDLSVYWYQQSLDQGLQFLIQYYNGEERAKGNILERFSAQQFPDLHSELNLSSLELGDSALYFCASSAGQSNQPQHFGDGTRLSIL.

V and J are TRBV19 and TRBJ1-2; weak D call: TRBD1 (5 bases). The ends were cut back, 8 bases at V and 3 bases at J, with 13 bases in the middle. CDR1 and CDR2 from the germline V gene are LNHDA and SQIVND (reference sequence). The CDR3 runs to 13 residues. The CDR3 sequence is CASGPGTYYGYTF. The CDR3 nucleotides are TGTGCCAGTGGTCCAGGGACTTACTATGGCTACACCTTC.

The V gene is TRBV5-1, the J gene TRBJ2-1; 10 bases fit TRBD2. V was clipped by 0 bases and J by 8 bases; unmatched bases: 11. CDR1 SGHRS and CDR2 YFSETQ come from the germline V gene. CDR3 size: 17 residues. The CDR3 here is CASSLEGPSGGLYEQFF. DNA for the CDR3: TGCGCCAGCAGCTTGGAGGGGCCTAGCGGGGGCCTCTATGAGCAGTTCTTC.

The V and J genes are TRBV3-1 (or the pseudogene TRBV3-2) and TRBJ2-3; tentatively, D is TRBD2 (7 bases). Germline CDR1 LGHDT, CDR2 YNNKEL (reference sequence). This CDR3 is built from 16 residues. V shed 5 bases and J shed 4 bases, with 19 bases lying between them. The DNA for the CDR3 is TGTGCCAGCAGCGCGAACCTAGCGGAGGGGGCAGATACGCAGTATTTT. Translated: CASSANLAEGADTQYF.

This clone appeared a single time. The CDR3 reads CASRERGIDEQYF. The CDR3 region has the DNA TGTGCCAGCAGAGAAAGGGGGATTGACGAGCAGTACTTC. This chain connects TRBV27 to TRBJ2-7; tentatively, D is TRBD1 (6 bases). The length of the CDR3 is 13 residues. Trimming removed 6 bases from V and 5 bases from J, with 14 bases in between. The germline V gene encodes CDR1 MNHEY and CDR2 SMNVEV (reference sequence).

The rearrangement links TRBV7-9 to TRBJ1-5; the D gene is possibly TRBD1 (6 bases). Trimming stripped 0 bases from V and 0 bases from J, with 9 bases between. CDR3 length: 16 amino acids. Germline V gene sequence: CDR1 SEHNR, CDR2 FQNEAQ (reference sequence). This CDR3 reads CASSLAGGHSNQPQHF. CDR3 sequence (DNA): TGTGCCAGCAGCTTAGCAGGGGGACATAGCAATCAGCCCCAGCATTTT.

Only a few counts were recorded for this clone. The gene calls are TRBV2 and TRBJ1-3, with D possibly being TRBD1 (5 bases). Germline-derived CDR1 and CDR2 are SNHLY and FYNNEI. The CDR3 is 14 residues long. With 4 bases removed from V and 2 bases from J, the gap between germline ends came to 9 bases. CDR3 protein: CASSVEGAGNTIYF. Here the CDR3 DNA reads TGTGCCAGCAGTGTAGAAGGGGCTGGAAACACCATATATTTT.

This chain uses TRBV5-1 with TRBJ2-1; 9 bases line up with TRBD2. Trimming took 1 base from V and 7 from J; bases not matched to a gene: 6. The CDR3 loop spans 15 amino acids. Germline loops: CDR1 SGHRS, CDR2 YFSETQ. The CDR3 DNA is TGCGCCAGCAGCTTGAGGCTAGCGGGGTTGAATGAGCAGTTCTTC. This codes for CASSLRLAGLNEQFF.

The chain couples TRBV7-9 to TRBJ1-2, with 9 positions matching TRBD1. V was clipped by 3 bases and J by 8 bases; unmatched bases: 7. The CDR3 extends over 14 amino acids. CDR1 and CDR2 (germline): SEHNR, FQNEAQ (reference sequence). CDR3 region: CASSFSTGGDGYTF. DNA for the CDR3: TGTGCCAGCAGCTTCTCTACAGGGGGCGACGGCTACACCTTC.

V is TRBV7-9 and J is TRBJ2-7; possible D gene TRBD2, 6 bases. The CDR3 extends over 16 amino acids. Germline CDR1 SEHNR, CDR2 FQNEAQ (reference sequence). V was clipped by 4 bases and J by 2 bases, with 18 bases between them. The CDR3 nucleotides read TGTGCCAGCAGCTCGCCGCCCGGGACTCCCACCTACGAGCAGTACTTC. The encoded protein is CASSSPPGTPTYEQYF.

The chain recombines TRBV5-5 with TRBJ1-1, with D perhaps matching TRBD1 (5 bases). Germline values: CDR1 SGHKS, CDR2 YYEKEE (reference sequence). The CDR3 extends over 13 amino acids. Trimming removed 2 bases from V and 4 bases from J, with 9 bases in between. CDR3 nucleotides: TGTGCCAGCAGCTTTTATGGGGCCACTGAAGCTTTCTTT. It translates to CASSFYGATEAFF.

The chain has TRBV24-1 and TRBJ2-3; 7 bases map to TRBD2. The V and J ends lost 0 bases and 2 bases, in that order; junction bases with no gene match: 4. This CDR3 has 16 amino acids. Germline assignment: CDR1 KGHDR and CDR2 SFDVKD. The CDR3 loop is CATSDLSSGHTDTQYF. The CDR3, as DNA: TGTGCCACCAGTGATTTGAGTAGCGGGCACACAGATACGCAGTATTTT.

This clone was seen only a few times. The chain is built from TRBV7-9 and TRBJ1-4, with TRBD1 identical over 9 bases. Germline values: CDR1 SEHNR, CDR2 FQNEAQ (reference sequence). The V segment lost 5 bases and the J segment 8 bases; nucleotides outside the gene matches: 12. CDR3 length: 16 residues. CDR3 DNA: TGTGCCAGCAGCCCCGAGGATAGGACAGGGGAGGAAAAACTGTTTTTT. Residues: CASSPEDRTGEEKLFF. Full variable domain (rest looked up from reference TRBV7-9 and TRBJ1-4): DTGVSQNPRHKITKRGQNVTFRCDPISEHNRLYWYRQTLGQGPEFLTYFQNEAQLEKSRLLSDRFSAERPKGSFSTLEIQRTEQGDSAMYLCASSPEDRTGEEKLFFGSGTQLSVL.

As regards this clone: Mismatch with germline at one junction end may stem from a read error. The chain employs TRBV7-7 and TRBJ2-1, with 10 nucleotides matching TRBD1. The CDR3 contains 16 residues. The germline CDR1 and CDR2 sequences are SSHAT and FNYEAQ (reference sequence). The CDR3 DNA reads TGTGCTAGCAGCGTGGGGACAGGGGTTGCGTCGGATGAGCAGTTCTTC. The encoded protein is CASSVGTGVASDEQFF.

This clone was recorded a few times. The rearrangement uses TRBV18 and TRBJ2-2; possibly TRBD1 for D (6 bases). The length of the CDR3 is 23 residues. In germline, CDR1 is KGHSH, CDR2 LQKENI. The ends were cut back, 3 bases at V and 1 base at J, with 33 bases in the middle. The CDR3 spells CASSPPTGRSVSEERKNTGELFF. CDR3 DNA: TGTGCCAGCTCACCCCCCACAGGGCGCTCAGTGTCCGAAGAACGGAAGAACACCGGGGAGCTGTTTTTT.

The chain carries TRBV4-1 and TRBJ2-7, with 7 bases aligning to TRBD2. There are 17 residues in the CDR3. Germline V gene data show CDR1 as MGHRA and CDR2 as YSYEKL. Unmatched junction bases numbered 12, after V lost 0 bases and J lost 4 bases. Here the CDR3 reads CASSQDIGRGRIYEQYF. CDR3 in DNA: TGCGCCAGCAGCCAAGACATCGGGCGGGGGAGAATTTACGAGCAGTACTTC.

The chain combines TRBV2 with TRBJ1-4, with D tentatively TRBD1 (6 bases). V was shortened by 5 bases and J by 3 bases, with 10 bases between the two germline ends. Germline loops: CDR1 SNHLY, CDR2 FYNNEI. The length of the CDR3 is 14 residues. This CDR3 is CASSSDSSNEKLFF. The CDR3 bases are TGTGCCAGCAGTTCGGACAGCTCTAATGAAAAACTGTTTTTT. Looking up the rest from reference TRBV2 and TRBJ1-4 gives the full variable domain: EPEVTQTPSHQVTQMGQEVILRCVPISNHLYFYWYRQILGQKVEFLVSFYNNEISEKSEIFDDQFSVERPDGSNFTLKIRSTKLEDSAMYFCASSSDSSNEKLFFGSGTQLSVL.

J is TRBJ1-2 and V is TRBV19; perhaps TRBD1 as D (6 bases). In germline, CDR1 is LNHDA, CDR2 SQIVND (reference sequence). The CDR3 runs to 12 residues. V was trimmed by 7 bases and J by 8 bases, leaving 14 bases between them. The CDR3 DNA follows: TGTGCCAGTAACAACAGGGTTGCGGGCTACACCTTC. Translated, it gives CASNNRVAGYTF.

J is TRBJ1-6 and V is TRBV6-5, with TRBD1 matching 7 bases. The CDR3 contains 16 residues. J gave up 6 bases and V 4 bases, and 9 bases lay outside the gene matches. Germline CDR1 reads MNHEY; CDR2 reads SVGAGI. The CDR3 loop reads CASSSQGTGVNSPLHF. CDR3 in DNA: TGTGCCAGCAGTTCACAGGGGACGGGAGTTAATTCACCCCTCCACTTT.

In DNA, the CDR3 is TGTGCCTGGAGGGGACAGACCCAAGAGACCCAGTACTTC. It codes for CAWRGQTQETQYF. This chain joins TRBV30 and TRBJ2-5; 7 nucleotides match TRBD1. Germline assignment: CDR1 GTSNPN and CDR2 SVGIG (reference sequence). The length of the CDR3 is 13 residues. V trimming: 3 bases; J trimming: 1 base; junction bases outside the gene matches: 2.